The clone carrying this T cell receptor beta chain has ten or more counts. Its target is unknown. The source of the sample is a study of T-cell reconstitution after alpha-beta-depleted transplantation in children. A library of TCRbeta sequences, prepared with unique molecular identifiers, was generated. TCRdb used MiXCR to reprocess the PCR reads, holding one entry per CDR3 protein. The sample has 220,000 or so distinct CDR3 sequences; less than 9% are singletons. Germline CDR1 is SGHVS and CDR2 is FNYEAQ. This CDR3 has 13 residues. Trimming pared 4 bases from V and 2 bases from J, leaving 9 bases between. The study, taken as a whole, reports: The study traced high day-60 TCRbeta diversity in some patients to surviving recipient T cells and thymic progenitors. By about two months after transplant, alpha-beta T cells reportedly arose from several hundred graft clones that had expanded.

This chain connects TRBV7-6 to TRBJ2-7; perhaps TRBD1 as D (5 bases). This TCR came from a male patient between 5 and 17 years old who had a stem cell transplant for acute lymphoblastic leukemia, so the T cells may come from the graft donor. The sequenced sample was PBMCs, mostly from graft donor cells, obtained 180 days after TCRalphabeta/CD19-depleted stem cell transplant. CDR3 protein: CASSSDNPYEQYF. The CDR3 DNA reads as TGTGCCAGCAGCTCGGACAATCCCTACGAGCAGTACTTC.